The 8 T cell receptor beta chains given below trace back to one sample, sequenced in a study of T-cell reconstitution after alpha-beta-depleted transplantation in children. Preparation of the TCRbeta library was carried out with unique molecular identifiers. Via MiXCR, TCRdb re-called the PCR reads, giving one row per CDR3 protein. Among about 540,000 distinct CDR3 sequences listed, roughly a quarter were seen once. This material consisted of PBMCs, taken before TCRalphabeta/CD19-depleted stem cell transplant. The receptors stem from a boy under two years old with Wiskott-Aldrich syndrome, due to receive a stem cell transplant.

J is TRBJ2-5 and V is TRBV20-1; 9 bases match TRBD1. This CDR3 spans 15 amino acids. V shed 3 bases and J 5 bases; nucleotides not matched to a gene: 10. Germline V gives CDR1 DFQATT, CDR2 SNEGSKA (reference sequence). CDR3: CSASPGQGFFETQYF. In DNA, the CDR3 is TGCAGTGCTAGCCCGGGACAGGGTTTCTTCGAGACCCAGTACTTC.

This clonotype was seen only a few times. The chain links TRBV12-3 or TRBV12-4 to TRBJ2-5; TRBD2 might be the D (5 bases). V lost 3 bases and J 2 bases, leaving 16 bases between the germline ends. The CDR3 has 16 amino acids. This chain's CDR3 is CASSFSGRGPQETQYF. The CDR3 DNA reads TGTGCCAGCAGTTTTTCAGGCCGAGGGCCTCAAGAGACCCAGTACTTC.

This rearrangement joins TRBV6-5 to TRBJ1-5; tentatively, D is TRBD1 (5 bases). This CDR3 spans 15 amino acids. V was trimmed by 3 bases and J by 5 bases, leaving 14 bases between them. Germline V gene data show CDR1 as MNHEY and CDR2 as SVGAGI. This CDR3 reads CASSYEGVRDQPQHF. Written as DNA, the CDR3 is TGTGCCAGCAGTTATGAAGGGGTCAGGGATCAGCCCCAGCATTTT.

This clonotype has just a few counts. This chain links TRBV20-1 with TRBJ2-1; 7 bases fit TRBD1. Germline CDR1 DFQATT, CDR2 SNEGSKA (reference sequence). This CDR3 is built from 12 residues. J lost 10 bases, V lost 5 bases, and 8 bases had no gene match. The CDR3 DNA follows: TGCAGTGCTTCGACCCTGGGACAGGAGCAGTTCTTC. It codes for CSASTLGQEQFF.

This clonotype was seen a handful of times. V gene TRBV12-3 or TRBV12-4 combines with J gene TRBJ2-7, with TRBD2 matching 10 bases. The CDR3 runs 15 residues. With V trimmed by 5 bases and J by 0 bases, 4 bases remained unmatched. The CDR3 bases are TGTGCCAGCAGTCCTGGACTAGCGGACTCCTACGAGCAGTACTTC. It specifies CASSPGLADSYEQYF.

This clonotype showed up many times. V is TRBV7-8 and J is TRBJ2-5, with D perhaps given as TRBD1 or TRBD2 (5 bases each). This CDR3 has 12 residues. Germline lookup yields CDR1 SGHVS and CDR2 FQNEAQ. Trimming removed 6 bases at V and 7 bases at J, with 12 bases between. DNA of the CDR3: TGTGCCAGCAGTACTGGGACGGGGACCCAGTACTTC. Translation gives CASSTGTGTQYF.

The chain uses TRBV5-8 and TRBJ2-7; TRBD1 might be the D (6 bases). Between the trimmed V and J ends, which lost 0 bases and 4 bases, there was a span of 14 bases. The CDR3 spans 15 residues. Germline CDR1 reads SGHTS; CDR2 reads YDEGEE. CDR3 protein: CASSLEVRGGYEQYF. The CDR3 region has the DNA TGTGCCAGCAGCTTGGAAGTCAGGGGTGGATACGAGCAGTACTTC.

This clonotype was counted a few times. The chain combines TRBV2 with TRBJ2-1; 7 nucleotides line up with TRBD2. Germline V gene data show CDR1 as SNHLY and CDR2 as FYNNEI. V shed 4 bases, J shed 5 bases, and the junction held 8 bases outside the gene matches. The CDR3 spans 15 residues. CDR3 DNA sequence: TGTGCCAGCAGTGGTCGGACTAGTGTGAACAATGAGCAGTTCTTC. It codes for CASSGRTSVNNEQFF.